The 23 T cell receptor beta chains below come from one sample, sequenced in a study of blood T cells in healthy people across ages. PCR was performed a second time for about 7 to 11 cycles using a sample-barcoded 5' primer and a J-beta primer mix. TCRdb itself ran the 5' RACE reads through MiXCR, one entry per CDR3 protein. This sample has 1,500,000 or so distinct CDR3 sequences, with about 45% found just once. Sequenced material: blood. The receptors derive from a woman between 18 and 29 years old in good health.

The J gene is TRBJ2-1, the V gene TRBV12-3 or TRBV12-4; D is possibly TRBD1 (5 bases). Trimming pared 3 bases from V and 7 bases from J, leaving 10 bases between. CDR3 length equals 13 residues. In DNA form, the CDR3 reads TGTGCCAGCAGTTTTGGGGCTGGAAATGAGCAGTTCTTC. It is translated as CASSFGAGNEQFF.

Only a few counts were recorded for this clonotype. The rearrangement links TRBV27 to TRBJ1-4; D unresolved. V was shortened by 6 bases and J by 4 bases, with 6 bases between the two germline ends. The germline CDR1 and CDR2 sequences are MNHEY and SMNVEV (reference sequence). This CDR3 contains 12 residues. In DNA form, the CDR3 reads TGTGCCAGCAGACAGTTTAATGAAAAACTGTTTTTT. This codes for CASRQFNEKLFF.

V and J are TRBV27 and TRBJ1-5; 8 nucleotides agree with TRBD1. This CDR3 spans 15 amino acids. Germline assignment: CDR1 MNHEY and CDR2 SMNVEV (reference sequence). The J segment lost 3 bases and the V segment lost 6 bases, leaving 7 bases of the junction unmatched. CDR3 coding DNA: TGTGCCAGCAGGGCATGGGACAGGTCCAATCAGCCCCAGCATTTT. It codes for CASRAWDRSNQPQHF.

The chain couples TRBV19 to TRBJ2-3; 8 bases align to TRBD2. V trimming: 4 bases; J trimming: 7 bases; junction bases outside the gene matches: 19. Germline CDR1 LNHDA, CDR2 SQIVND (reference sequence). This CDR3 has 18 residues. The CDR3 DNA reads TGTGCCAGTAGTACTAAATTAGGCCTCGGGACTAGATCTTATACGCAGTATTTT. Amino acids: CASSTKLGLGTRSYTQYF.

This chain joins TRBV20-1 and TRBJ1-1, with D possibly TRBD1 on 6 matching bases. Per germline, CDR1 DFQATT and CDR2 SNEGSKA (reference sequence). V lost 5 bases and J lost 0, with 13 bases in between. The CDR3 runs to 14 residues. CDR3 in amino acids: CSASGHSLNTEAFF. DNA of the CDR3: TGCAGTGCTTCGGGACATAGTCTGAACACTGAAGCTTTCTTT.

The chain uses TRBV12-3 or TRBV12-4 and TRBJ1-4; 7 nucleotides align to TRBD1. V was clipped by 3 bases and J by 7 bases; unmatched bases: 11. The CDR3 is 16 residues long. CDR3 region: CASSFWQGGIGEKLFF. The CDR3 nucleotides read TGTGCCAGCAGTTTCTGGCAGGGGGGGATTGGTGAAAAACTGTTTTTT.

This clonotype was seen just once. The chain links TRBV6-6 to TRBJ1-1, with D unresolved. This CDR3 contains 15 residues. Germline V lookup: CDR1 MNHNY, CDR2 SVGAGI (reference sequence). Trimming cost V 3 bases and J 0 bases, with 11 bases left between them. CDR3 residues: CASSYEGFVNTEAFF. CDR3 nucleotides: TGTGCCAGCAGTTATGAAGGGTTTGTGAACACTGAAGCTTTCTTT.

This chain joins TRBV6-5 and TRBJ2-5, with 8 positions matching TRBD2. The CDR3 is 15 residues long. Losses at the gene ends were 3 bases for V and 1 base for J; bases not matched to a gene: 4. Germline CDR1 and CDR2: MNHEY and SVGAGI. CDR3 protein: CASSYQRGTQETQYF. In DNA form, the CDR3 reads TGTGCCAGCAGTTATCAGCGGGGGACCCAAGAGACCCAGTACTTC.

This clonotype appeared a single time. The J gene is TRBJ2-1, the V gene TRBV21-1; TRBD1 is taken as the D call from the table, unchecked against the DNA. TRBV21-1 is flagged as a pseudogene. The CDR3 spans 16 residues. CDR3 DNA: TGTGCCGGCAGCCCCCCGGACAGGGGCCCCTACAATGAGCAGTTCTTC. Translating gives CAGSPPDRGPYNEQFF.

V is TRBV14 and J is TRBJ2-1; a weak D match, TRBD1 (6 bases). Gene TRBJ2-7 matches the end of the DNA better, so the J call may be wrong. This CDR3 has 16 amino acids. Looked up from germline, CDR1 is SGHDN and CDR2 is FVKESK. The CDR3 DNA reads TGTGCCAGCAGCCAAACAGGGATCGGCTCCTACAATGAGCAGTACTTC. Protein sequence: CASSQTGIGSYNEQYF.

This clonotype has only a few counts. The V call is TRBV5-1, the J call TRBJ2-5; 9 nucleotides agree with TRBD2. Germline-derived CDR1 and CDR2 are SGHRS and YFSETQ. Unmatched junction bases numbered 0, after V lost 1 base and J lost 5 bases. The CDR3 contains 13 residues. The CDR3 region is CASSLTSGETQYF. As DNA, the CDR3 is TGCGCCAGCAGCTTGACTAGCGGGGAGACCCAGTACTTC.

The chain is built from TRBV27 and TRBJ2-1, with TRBD2 matching 8 bases. CDR1 is MNHEY, CDR2 SMNVEV, per germline (reference sequence). J gave up 1 base and V 2 bases, and 4 bases lay outside the gene matches. The CDR3 length is 16 residues. The CDR3 nucleotides are TGTGCCAGCAGTTTAGGTAGCGGGGCGTCCTACAATGAGCAGTTCTTC. Encoded protein: CASSLGSGASYNEQFF.

This clonotype was observed a few times. The chain uses TRBV20-1 and TRBJ2-7; no clear D gene. This CDR3 has 15 amino acids. The V gene lost 4 bases and the J gene lost 4 bases, with 20 bases spanning the gap. Germline V gene sequence: CDR1 DFQATT, CDR2 SNEGSKA (reference sequence). The CDR3 DNA sequence: TGCAGTGCTATCCCGTGGAGTAGGGTGACGTACGAGCAGTACTTC. As protein: CSAIPWSRVTYEQYF.

The rearrangement links TRBV29-1 to TRBJ2-1; TRBD1 or TRBD2 may be the D gene (5 bases each). CDR1 is SQVTM, CDR2 ANQGSEA, per germline. This CDR3 contains 13 residues. V lost 7 bases to trimming and J lost 1 base, with 11 bases between them. CDR3 DNA: TGCAGCGCCCAGGGACCGTCCTACAATGAGCAGTTCTTC. This sequence encodes CSAQGPSYNEQFF.

This clonotype was recorded once. The V call is TRBV6-2 or TRBV6-3, the J call TRBJ2-3; tentative D call: TRBD2 (6 bases). From germline, CDR1 is MNHEY and CDR2 SVGEGT. This CDR3 comprises 14 residues. The V gene lost 2 bases and the J gene lost 4 bases, with 10 bases spanning the gap. The CDR3 DNA follows: TGTGCCAGCAGTTACGGGGGGAGTTCAGATACGCAGTATTTT. Translation: CASSYGGSSDTQYF.

This clonotype showed up just a few times. The genes are TRBV28 and TRBJ1-2; no reliable D call. This CDR3 is built from 15 residues. Germline assignment: CDR1 MDHEN and CDR2 SYDVKM. V was clipped by 7 bases and J by 4 bases, with 19 bases between them. The CDR3 coding sequence is TGTGCCAGCACCCACGGAGGGAAAAGGGCCTATGGCTACACCTTC. Translated: CASTHGGKRAYGYTF.

The J gene is TRBJ2-4, the V gene TRBV6-5, with D tentatively TRBD1 or TRBD2 (5 bases each). The J call may be in error: the DNA end matches TRBJ2-7 better. Germline CDR1 is MNHEY and CDR2 is SVGAGI. The length of the CDR3 is 15 residues. The CDR3 protein is CASSYSSQGVYEQYF. As DNA, the CDR3 is TGTGCCAGCAGTTACTCGAGTCAGGGAGTTTACGAGCAGTACTTC.

The rearrangement links TRBV11-2 to TRBJ1-6; 11 bases line up with TRBD1. The CDR3 loop spans 22 amino acids. The ends lost 5 bases at V and 3 bases at J; junction bases unmatched: 21. The germline V gene has CDR1 SGHAT and CDR2 FQNNGV. The CDR3 DNA follows: TGTGCCAGCAGCCCAATTAGTCGACCGGGACAGGGGGAATCGATCTATAATTCACCCCTCCACTTT. Protein: CASSPISRPGQGESIYNSPLHF.

The chain combines TRBV3-1 with TRBJ2-5; possibly TRBD1 for D (6 bases). There are 15 residues in the CDR3. With 7 bases removed from V and 11 bases from J, the gap between germline ends came to 26 bases. Germline CDR1 and CDR2: LGHDT and YNNKEL (reference sequence). CDR3 DNA sequence: TGTGCCAGCACCCGCGTAGGACAGCTGTACAATGAGCAGTACTTC. Residues: CASTRVGQLYNEQYF.

The chain uses TRBV12-3 or TRBV12-4 and TRBJ2-6; D gene unclear. V lost 5 bases and J lost 0, with 14 bases in between. The CDR3 contains 17 residues. The CDR3 DNA is TGTGCCAGCAGTGTGAGGCTGGCGCGCTCTGGGGCCAACGTCCTGACTTTC. Its translation is CASSVRLARSGANVLTF.

V and J are TRBV5-1 and TRBJ2-1; D may be TRBD2 (6 bases). In germline, CDR1 is SGHRS, CDR2 YFSETQ. The CDR3 is 16 amino acids. V was shortened by 4 bases and J by 1 base, with 15 bases between the two germline ends. The CDR3 loop is CASSPGVGRSYNEQFF. The CDR3 DNA is TGCGCCAGCAGCCCTGGTGTAGGGAGGTCCTACAATGAGCAGTTCTTC. The complete variable domain, with remaining parts taken from reference TRBV5-1 and TRBJ2-1, reads KAGVTQTPRYLIKTRGQQVTLSCSPISGHRSVSWYQQTPGQGLQFLFEYFSETQRNKGNFPGRFSGRQFSNSRSEMNVSTLELGDSALYLCASSPGVGRSYNEQFFGPGTRLTVL.

The chain couples TRBV29-1 to TRBJ2-3, with D tentatively TRBD1 (5 bases). Germline CDR1 SQVTM, CDR2 ANQGSEA. V was clipped by 7 bases and J by 5 bases, with 19 bases between them. The CDR3 loop spans 14 amino acids. CDR3 DNA: TGCAGCGCCCCCCAGGGCGGCAGAGGAGATACGCAGTATTTT. It specifies CSAPQGGRGDTQYF.

This clonotype has just a few counts. The CDR3 sequence: CASSGLRQETQFF. In nucleotides, the CDR3 is TGTGCCAGCAGCGGACTACGCCAAGAGACCCAGTTCTTC. The chain has TRBV9 and TRBJ2-5; D perhaps matches TRBD2 (5 bases). The assigned J gene may be wrong: the sequence end matches TRBJ2-1 better. Germline V gene lookup returns CDR1 SGDLS and CDR2 YYNGEE. The CDR3 is 13 amino acids.